This is a list of T cell receptor beta chains from one sample in a study of CD8 T cells in Susac syndrome. TCRdb re-called the immunoSEQ multiplex PCR reads through MiXCR, storing one row per CDR3 protein. This sample yields a few hundred thousand distinct CDR3 sequences, of which roughly 85% are seen a single time; 0.2% to 0.25% belongs to the top ten. Specimen: CD8+ T cells from PBMCs. These receptors were taken from a human donor with multiple sclerosis. CDR3s include the opening cysteine and the closing phenylalanine or tryptophan. The D gene is left open where the match is weak. Clone size is stated in some rows and not others, as once, few, many or a class when expanded.

-	-	TRBV6-2/TRBV6-3	TRBJ1-1	CASRPTIGEYVRNTEAFF	TGTGCCAGCAGGCCGACGATCGGGGAATATGTTAGGAACACTGAAGCTTTCTTT
once	-	TRBV6-5	TRBJ1-4	CASSYDRTSTNEKLFF	TGTGCCAGCAGTTATGACAGGACCTCAACTAATGAAAAACTGTTTTTT
-	-	TRBV12-3/TRBV12-4	TRBJ2-3	CASSPEQMRGDTQYF	TGTGCCAGCAGTCCAGAACAAATGAGAGGAGATACGCAGTATTTT
few	-	TRBV6-2/TRBV6-3	TRBJ1-1	CASSYAQYTEAFF	TGTGCCAGCAGTTACGCCCAGTACACTGAAGCTTTCTTT
-	-	TRBV20-1	TRBJ2-7	CSARVSGAYEQYF	TGCAGTGCTAGAGTCTCGGGCGCCTACGAGCAGTACTTC
once	-	TRBV14	TRBJ2-1	CASSQSSKDEQFF	TGTGCCAGCAGCCAATCTAGCAAGGATGAGCAGTTCTTC
-	-	TRBV27	TRBJ2-5	CASSGTRGALETQYF	TGTGCCAGCAGCGGGACAAGGGGCGCCTTAGAGACCCAGTACTTC
-	TRBD2	TRBV29-1	TRBJ2-1	CSVGIAGYNEQFF	TGCAGCGTTGGAATAGCGGGGTACAATGAGCAGTTCTTC
-	-	TRBV7-9	TRBJ2-7	CASNPSGSSYEQYF	TGTGCCAGCAACCCCTCTGGCAGCTCCTACGAGCAGTACTTC
-	TRBD2	TRBV20-1	TRBJ2-7	CSARTSGAYEQYF	TGCAGTGCTAGGACTAGCGGGGCCTACGAGCAGTACTTC
few	-	TRBV5-4	TRBJ2-7	CASSPVGALMGEQYF	TGTGCCAGCAGCCCGGTTGGGGCGCTAATGGGCGAGCAGTACTTC
-	TRBD1	TRBV20-1	TRBJ2-5	CSARGQPAETQYF	TGCAGTGCCAGGGGACAGCCGGCGGAGACCCAGTACTTC
-	-	TRBV27	TRBJ2-3	CARPEPPVFTDTQYF	TGTGCCAGGCCGGAGCCACCCGTATTCACAGATACGCAGTATTTT
once	-	TRBV19	TRBJ2-1	CASSLRDTGYEQFF	TGTGCCAGTAGTCTCCGCGATACAGGGTATGAGCAGTTCTTC
-	-	TRBV19	TRBJ1-1	CASNRRAGTEAFF	TGTGCCAGTAATAGGAGGGCGGGCACTGAAGCTTTCTTT
-	-	TRBV7-6	TRBJ1-1	CASSLDGGGGNTEAFF	TGTGCCAGCAGCTTAGACGGGGGAGGTGGGAACACTGAAGCTTTCTTT
-	-	TRBV7-2	TRBJ2-7	CASSLRYGRSSYEQYF	TGTGCCAGCAGCCTGAGGTACGGCAGAAGCTCCTACGAGCAGTACTTC
-	-	TRBV11-2	TRBJ1-1	CASSLAANTEAFF	TGTGCCAGCAGCCTCGCGGCGAACACTGAAGCTTTCTTT
-	TRBD2	TRBV27	TRBJ2-7	CASSSPLAGGPSYEQYF	TGTGCCAGCAGTTCCCCCCTAGCGGGAGGTCCCTCCTACGAGCAGTACTTC
-	TRBD1	TRBV11-2	TRBJ1-4	CASSLGAGGFEKLFF	TGTGCCAGCAGCTTAGGGGCAGGGGGTTTCGAAAAACTGTTTTTT
-	-	TRBV2	TRBJ2-7	CASGEYSYEQYF	TGTGCCAGCGGTGAGTACTCCTACGAGCAGTACTTC
few	TRBD1	TRBV28	TRBJ2-7	CASSLPGRTGSYEQYF	TGTGCCAGCAGTTTACCCGGCCGGACAGGGAGTTACGAGCAGTACTTC
-	-	TRBV29-1	TRBJ1-1	CSVEDIEETEAFF	TGCAGCGTTGAAGATATAGAAGAGACTGAAGCTTTCTTT
-	-	TRBV7-9	TRBJ2-3	CASSSPQTGTLTDTQYF	TGTGCCAGCAGCTCCCCCCAAACAGGGACGCTAACAGATACGCAGTATTTT